This T cell receptor (beta chain) appears in the sequencing data of a study of regulatory T cells. Study-wide findings and caveats: In CD3G-deficient patients, conventional CD4+ T cells were enriched for hydrophobic CDR3 residues at positions 6 and 7. In patients, unique TRB V-J pairs were restricted and V/J usage skewed, especially in Tregs.

In the case of this clone: Its antigen is still unknown.

Two CD3G-deficient patients had more severe autoimmunity; all had some. Patients aged 2 to 39 years had fewer naive T cells. Regulatory (CD25-high CD127-low) and conventional (CD25-low CD127-high) CD4+ T cells were sorted separately. Trimming cost V 5 bases and J 10 bases; bases outside gene matches: 4. The CDR3 extends over 12 amino acids. Germline CDR1 and CDR2: MNHNS and SASEGT. The PCR used 52 TRBV and 13 TRBJ primers. The data were produced by immunoSEQ multiplex PCR, yet TCRdb's version contains in-frame clones alone and is incomplete. The data hold tens of thousands of clones, with more than 70% observed a single time.

V is TRBV6-1 and J is TRBJ2-1; 8 positions match TRBD2. The specimen was conventional CD4+ T cells sorted from blood. The sequence came from a child aged 10 to 17 with CD3G deficiency. The chain's CDR3 is CASSLTSVEQFF. Here the CDR3 DNA reads TGTGCCAGCAGTCTGACTAGCGTCGAGCAGTTCTTC.